Listed below are T cell receptor beta chains from one sample, sequenced in a study of blood T cell repertoires in COVID-19. Assay used: immunoSEQ multiplex PCR; TCRdb lists only in-frame clones, some missing. The sample includes tens of thousands of clones, 84% of them seen just once. The sample was peripheral blood. The source is a man between 60 and 70 years old with acute or convalescent COVID-19. CDR3s leave out the opening cysteine and the closing phenylalanine or tryptophan. Only some rows state a clone size, as once, few, many or a class for expanded clones.

V gene: TRBV30; clone size: NA; J gene: TRBJ2-4; CDR3 protein: AWSSGPAKNIQY
V gene: TRBV29-1; clone size: NA; J gene: TRBJ2-7; CDR3 protein: SVDGQGINEQY
V gene: TRBV7-2; clone size: few; J gene: TRBJ1-1; CDR3 protein: ASSLGPPGRVRNTEAF
V gene: TRBV5-1; clone size: NA; J gene: TRBJ2-1; CDR3 protein: ASSKSGYNEQF
V gene: TRBV6-5; clone size: NA; J gene: TRBJ2-1; CDR3 protein: ASSYPSGNEQF
V gene: TRBV5-1; clone size: few; J gene: TRBJ2-7; CDR3 protein: ASSLEGTGLVGEQY
V gene: TRBV7-9; clone size: NA; J gene: TRBJ1-1; CDR3 protein: ASKEEGRTEAF
V gene: TRBV9; clone size: NA; J gene: TRBJ1-1; CDR3 protein: ASSVEGRTVNTEAF
V gene: TRBV4-3; clone size: NA; J gene: TRBJ2-1; CDR3 protein: ASSQDFGEISYNEQF
V gene: TRBV6-6; clone size: NA; J gene: TRBJ1-1; CDR3 protein: ASSGRTGRVEAF
V gene: TRBV19; clone size: NA; J gene: TRBJ1-4; CDR3 protein: ASSIVDSPTNEKLF
V gene: TRBV7-3; clone size: NA; J gene: TRBJ2-7; CDR3 protein: ASSPLAGLGQY
V gene: TRBV6-1; clone size: NA; J gene: TRBJ1-6; CDR3 protein: ASSETEPYNSPLH
V gene: TRBV18; clone size: NA; J gene: TRBJ1-3; CDR3 protein: ASSPSQGYLLGNTIY
V gene: TRBV11-2; clone size: NA; J gene: TRBJ2-3; CDR3 protein: ASSFGQGPDTQY
V gene: TRBV19; clone size: NA; J gene: TRBJ1-3; CDR3 protein: ASSIGGTGRNTIY
V gene: TRBV6-5; clone size: NA; J gene: TRBJ1-1; CDR3 protein: ASSYGGGNTEAF
V gene: TRBV7-2; clone size: NA; J gene: TRBJ2-5; CDR3 protein: ASSLYGGETQY
V gene: TRBV30; clone size: NA; J gene: TRBJ1-1; CDR3 protein: AWSGTGIPLNTEAF
V gene: TRBV9; clone size: NA; J gene: TRBJ1-1; CDR3 protein: ASSALGTGGTEAF
V gene: TRBV7-6; clone size: NA; J gene: TRBJ1-5; CDR3 protein: ASSSAAGGPYSNQPQH
V gene: TRBV5-6; clone size: NA; J gene: TRBJ1-3; CDR3 protein: ASSFSSGTGNTIY
V gene: TRBV3-1/TRBV3-2; clone size: NA; J gene: TRBJ1-5; CDR3 protein: ASSQDGFQPQH
V gene: TRBV27; clone size: few; J gene: TRBJ1-1; CDR3 protein: ASSLSGRYTEAF
V gene: TRBV5-1; clone size: NA; J gene: TRBJ2-1; CDR3 protein: ASSLGGTDYNEQF
V gene: TRBV15; clone size: NA; J gene: TRBJ1-2; CDR3 protein: ATSRDLGQAIVSYGYT
V gene: TRBV5-6; clone size: medium-sized; J gene: TRBJ1-2; CDR3 protein: ASSLQGSYGYT
V gene: TRBV9; clone size: once; J gene: TRBJ1-3; CDR3 protein: ASSPGSFGNTIY
V gene: TRBV5-8; clone size: once; J gene: TRBJ1-4; CDR3 protein: ASSSLRGRKLF
V gene: TRBV15; clone size: NA; J gene: TRBJ1-5; CDR3 protein: ATSWGQGANGNQPQH
V gene: TRBV19; clone size: NA; J gene: TRBJ1-3; CDR3 protein: ASTLRDRGYLSSGNTIY
V gene: TRBV28; clone size: NA; J gene: TRBJ1-6; CDR3 protein: ASSLRDRNSPLH
V gene: TRBV30; clone size: once; J gene: TRBJ1-5; CDR3 protein: AWSVSAGKFSNQPQH
V gene: TRBV6-2/TRBV6-3; clone size: NA; J gene: TRBJ1-2; CDR3 protein: ASSLLTTGDGYT
V gene: TRBV12-5; clone size: NA; J gene: TRBJ2-7; CDR3 protein: ASGFSLAKDRTYEQY
V gene: TRBV6-2/TRBV6-3; clone size: NA; J gene: TRBJ2-7; CDR3 protein: ASSQGSYEQY
V gene: TRBV7-8; clone size: NA; J gene: TRBJ2-1; CDR3 protein: ASSLATGSYNEQF
V gene: TRBV5-1; clone size: NA; J gene: TRBJ2-7; CDR3 protein: ASSPQRQGNEQY
V gene: TRBV19; clone size: NA; J gene: TRBJ2-7; CDR3 protein: ASSPTTGPYEQY
V gene: TRBV12-3/TRBV12-4; clone size: NA; J gene: TRBJ1-1; CDR3 protein: ASRTGAAGAF
V gene: TRBV27; clone size: NA; J gene: TRBJ1-1; CDR3 protein: ASSFQGARETEAF
V gene: TRBV7-8; clone size: few; J gene: TRBJ1-2; CDR3 protein: ASSLVMGTDYGYT
V gene: TRBV2; clone size: few; J gene: TRBJ1-2; CDR3 protein: ASRATGTANYGYT
V gene: TRBV4-1; clone size: NA; J gene: TRBJ1-6; CDR3 protein: ASSLDIGQGATVRNSPLH
V gene: TRBV19; clone size: NA; J gene: TRBJ2-1; CDR3 protein: ASSIPTGGSYNEQF
V gene: TRBV19; clone size: few; J gene: TRBJ1-5; CDR3 protein: ASSIVPGQGFQPQH
V gene: TRBV7-2; clone size: NA; J gene: TRBJ2-1; CDR3 protein: ASRWGPSYNEQF
V gene: TRBV15; clone size: NA; J gene: TRBJ1-1; CDR3 protein: ATSRTGNTEAF
V gene: TRBV7-6; clone size: NA; J gene: TRBJ2-1; CDR3 protein: ASSLPRRGGQGNEQF
V gene: TRBV7-9; clone size: NA; J gene: TRBJ2-3; CDR3 protein: ASSPGGSTDTQY
V gene: TRBV19; clone size: NA; J gene: TRBJ1-1; CDR3 protein: ASSIGGTGLEAF
V gene: TRBV3-1/TRBV3-2; clone size: NA; J gene: TRBJ1-1; CDR3 protein: ASSRQGASDTEAF
V gene: TRBV9; clone size: NA; J gene: TRBJ1-1; CDR3 protein: ASSPETLTEAF
V gene: TRBV3-1/TRBV3-2; clone size: NA; J gene: TRBJ2-6; CDR3 protein: ASNSWGVSSGANVLT
V gene: TRBV12-3/TRBV12-4; clone size: NA; J gene: TRBJ2-1; CDR3 protein: ASSDGTPNEQF
V gene: TRBV5-6; clone size: few; J gene: TRBJ1-4; CDR3 protein: ASSLGGQGQEKLF
V gene: TRBV6-2/TRBV6-3; clone size: NA; J gene: TRBJ1-1; CDR3 protein: ASSPPDRSEAF